This entry lists 28 T cell receptor delta chains sequenced from one sample in a study of γδ T cells in repeated Plasmodium falciparum infection. Vgamma9/Vdelta2+ and Vdelta2-negative gammadelta T cells were flow-sorted from PBMC for bulk sequencing. TCRdb re-called the multiplex PCR reads using CATT. The sample yields approximately 93,000 delta-chain clones, over 0.9% seen once. The sequencing sample was made of gamma-delta T cells from blood. The receptors were sampled from a pool of human donors (malaria-infected and uninfected, not separated).

In the case of this clone: This DNA translates differently at residue 14 from the TCRdb protein, which is that of a much larger clone; a read error is likely, and the protein shown is the DNA's own translation. The CDR3 here is CALGERKGWGLPYADKLIF. For the CDR3, the DNA is TGTGCTCTTGGGGAACGTAAGGGCTGGGGGTTACCGTACGCCGATAAACTCATCTTT. The genes are TRDV1 and TRDJ1; TRDD3 matches at 7 bases. TCRdb supplies no J gene; here it was assigned by aligning the nucleotide sequence to germline. J was trimmed by 3 bases and V by 1 base; bases with no gene match: 17. Germline V CDR1 and CDR2: TSWWSYY, QGS. The CDR3 totals 19 residues.

Only a few counts were recorded for this clone. For this DNA, TCRdb reports the protein of a much larger clone, which diverges at residue 15, most likely from a read error; the protein presented here is translated directly from the DNA. The V gene was identified as TRDV1, while no J gene was called; the table calls TRDD3, which could not be checked here. Germline values: CDR1 TSWWSYY, CDR2 QGS. This CDR3 comprises 17 residues. CDR3 nucleotide sequence: TGTGCTCTTGGGGAATGCCCCTATACCCTGAGGACCGATAAACCCATCTTT. Protein product: CALGECPYTLRTDKPIF.

This clone was counted ten times or more. This chain links TRDV1 with TRDJ1; 7 bases align to TRDD3. The CDR3 covers 18 residues. Per germline, CDR1 TSWWSYY and CDR2 QGS. The V gene end was trimmed by 1 base and the J gene end by 0 bases; junction bases not matched to a gene: 11. CDR3 sequence reads: CALGERGAGGLYTDKLIF. Here the CDR3 DNA reads TGTGCTCTTGGGGAACGTGGGGCTGGGGGCCTGTACACCGATAAACTCATCTTT.

This clone has only a few counts. This DNA's translation and the protein TCRdb lists, from a much larger clone, do not match at residue 6, likely due to a read error; the protein shown is translated from the DNA. The chain recombines TRDV1 with TRDJ1; 10 nucleotides match TRDD3. The J gene was missing in TCRdb and was found by matching the end of the DNA to germline. The germline gives CDR1 TSWWSYY, CDR2 QGS. The CDR3 loop spans 23 amino acids. The ends lost 2 bases at V and 0 bases at J; junction bases unmatched: 24. Here the CDR3 reads CALGEALAPLGGYPGPYTDKLIF. In DNA, the CDR3 is TGTGCTCTTGGGGAAGCTCTGGCTCCCCTTGGGGGATACCCTGGGCCCTACACCGATAAACTCATCTTT.

On this clone: TCRdb attributes to this sequence the protein of a much larger clone, which differs from the DNA translation at residue 8; a read error is likely, and the protein displayed is translated from the DNA. The chain links TRDV1 to TRDJ1; D may be TRDD2 (5 bases). Germline matching of the DNA provided the J gene here, since TCRdb leaves it blank. The CDR3 extends over 13 amino acids. In germline, CDR1 is TSWWSYY, CDR2 QGS. V was pared by 2 bases and J by 3 bases, with 7 bases between. The CDR3 protein is CALGEAYADKLIF. The DNA for the CDR3 is TGTGCTCTTGGGGAAGCCTACGCCGATAAACTCATCTTT.

This clone appeared many times. The rearrangement links TRDV2 to TRDJ1; TRDD2 might be the D (5 bases). Germline matching of the DNA provided the J gene here, since TCRdb leaves it blank. Germline CDR1 reads GEAIGNYY; CDR2 reads EKD. The ends were cut back, 4 bases at V and 1 base at J, with 21 bases in the middle. The CDR3 sequence is 17 residues long. The CDR3 protein is CACDGLRAAGSTDKLIF. DNA for the CDR3: TGTGCCTGTGATGGCCTTCGGGCAGCTGGATCCACCGATAAACTCATCTTT.

This clone was counted ten times or more. This clone may be a read error of a much larger clone one base away. Other DNA sequences of this sample code for an identical CDR3. This chain links TRDV2 with TRDJ1, with 8 positions matching TRDD3. CDR1 GEAIGNYY and CDR2 EKD come from the germline V gene. This CDR3 has 17 residues. The CDR3 DNA follows: TGTGCCTGCGACACCCTAGCCCGGGGGGATAACACCGATAAACTCATCTTT. This codes for CACDTLARGDNTDKLIF.

This clone was recorded at least ten times. TCRdb pairs this DNA with a much larger clone's protein that differs at residue 10, likely a read error; the protein shown was translated from the DNA. This sequence joins TRDV2 and TRDJ1; TRDD3 agrees at 7 bases. The CDR3 loop spans 20 amino acids. In germline, CDR1 is GEAIGNYY, CDR2 EKD. With V trimmed by 0 bases and J by 0 bases, 18 bases remained unmatched. CDR3: CACDTVSGGPPFLYTDKLIF. The DNA for the CDR3 is TGTGCCTGTGACACCGTGAGTGGGGGACCCCCCTTTCTCTACACCGATAAACTCATCTTT.

This clone was seen only a few times. The protein recorded in TCRdb matches a much larger clone and deviates from this DNA's translation at residue 11, suggesting a read error; the protein here is obtained by translating the DNA. The chain joins TRDV1 to TRDJ1, with 8 bases aligning to TRDD3. The germline gives CDR1 TSWWSYY, CDR2 QGS. Trimming took 2 bases from V and 0 from J; bases not matched to a gene: 17. The length of the CDR3 is 20 residues. The CDR3 region has the DNA TGTGCTCTTGGGGAAGTTCCGACTGGGGGTCCACGCCCTTACACCGATAAACTCATCTTT. Residues: CALGEVPTGGPRPYTDKLIF.

In its sample, this clone is medium-sized. The chain links TRDV2 to TRDJ1; TRDD3 agrees at 9 bases. V lost 3 bases to trimming and J lost 10 bases; unmatched junction nucleotides: 14. The CDR3 is 15 amino acids. Looked up from germline, CDR1 is GEAIGNYY and CDR2 is EKD. CDR3 in DNA: TGTGCCTGTGACCCCGTGGGACTGGGGGACGGGGGACTCATCTTT. It encodes CACDPVGLGDGGLIF.

This clone was seen a few times. This DNA's translation and the protein TCRdb lists, from a much larger clone, do not match at residue 14, likely due to a read error; the protein shown is translated from the DNA. J is TRDJ1 and V is TRDV1; TRDD3 matches at 7 bases. Germline V lookup: CDR1 TSWWSYY, CDR2 QGS. V lost 2 bases to trimming and J lost 3 bases; unmatched junction nucleotides: 18. The CDR3 loop spans 19 amino acids. The CDR3 DNA is TGTGCTCTTGGGGAATCTACGCAGTACTGGGGAGTGTACGCCGATAAACTCATCTTT. It encodes CALGESTQYWGVYADKLIF.

A note on this clone: One end of the junction is discordant with germline, which a read error may explain. The sample holds other DNA sequences that translate to the same CDR3. This chain uses TRDV2 with TRDJ1, with a tentative D call TRDD3 (5 bases). Because TCRdb records no J gene, it was assigned here through a match of the DNA to germline. This CDR3 has 17 residues. Germline CDR1 GEAIGNYY, CDR2 EKD. DNA for the CDR3: TGCGCCTGTGACTACGTTTCATACGGGACCTCAACCGATAAACTCATCTTT. Translated, it gives CACDYVSYGTSTDKLIF.

Notes on this clone: The protein given by TCRdb reflects a much larger clone and differs at residue 7 from this DNA's translation, likely from a read error; the protein shown is the DNA's translation. The V call is TRDV1, the J call TRDJ1; TRDD3 aligns across 10 bases. V lost 3 bases, J lost 3 bases, and 16 bases stayed unmatched. Germline V gene lookup returns CDR1 TSWWSYY and CDR2 QGS. This CDR3 has 19 amino acids. This chain's CDR3 is CALGESRRTGGCNSDKLIF. The CDR3 DNA is TGTGCTCTTGGGGAGAGTCGTCGTACTGGGGGATGTAACTCCGATAAACTCATCTTT.

This clone was seen at least ten times. The same CDR3 is also encoded by other DNA sequences in this sample. The chain has TRDV2 and TRDJ1; 8 bases line up with TRDD3. The CDR3 is 21 residues long. J gave up 0 bases and V 0 bases, and 20 bases lay outside the gene matches. Germline assignment: CDR1 GEAIGNYY and CDR2 EKD. Here the CDR3 reads CACDTVRDWGSPRSYTDKLIF. The CDR3 coding sequence is TGTGCCTGTGACACCGTAAGGGACTGGGGGTCACCACGATCGTACACCGATAAACTCATCTTT.

The table lists this clone with a few counts. The TCRdb record carries a much larger clone's protein, which differs from this DNA's translation at residue 14; a read error is the likely cause, and the protein listed here is the DNA translation. This chain joins TRDV2 and TRDJ1; 12 bases are shared with TRDD3. No J gene is reported in TCRdb; it was inferred here by comparing the DNA with germline. Germline trimming cut 1 base from V and 3 bases from J; bases unmatched to any gene: 14. The CDR3 covers 19 residues. Germline assignment: CDR1 GEAIGNYY and CDR2 EKD. DNA of the CDR3: TGTGCCTGTGACACGGGGCCTGGGGGATACGAGGGGTACGCCGATAAACTCATCTTT. Its translation: CACDTGPGGYEGYADKLIF.

In its sample, this clone was seen a few times. With only one base between it and a far larger clone, this is likely a read error. Other DNA sequences in this specimen translate into the identical CDR3. The chain joins TRDV2 to TRDJ1, with a tentative D call TRDD3 (6 bases). No J segment appears in TCRdb, so it was assigned here by matching the sequence to germline. The CDR3 runs 16 residues. Per the germline V gene, CDR1 is GEAIGNYY and CDR2 is EKD. The CDR3 reads CACDALGGTYTDKLIF. In DNA, the CDR3 is TGTGCCTGTGACGCTTTGGGGGGCACGTACACCGACAAACTCATCTTT.

To note about this clone: The protein in TCRdb stems from a much larger clone and differs at residue 15 from this DNA's translation, likely a read error; here the protein is translated from the DNA. The rearrangement uses TRDV1 and TRDJ1; 8 bases fit TRDD3. TCRdb leaves out the J gene; it was filled in here by matching the DNA to germline. The CDR3 spans 18 residues. Per germline, CDR1 TSWWSYY and CDR2 QGS. The J segment lost 9 bases and the V segment lost 3 bases, leaving 21 bases of the junction unmatched. Here the CDR3 reads CALGESHLVRGISGELIF. CDR3 bases: TGTGCTCTTGGGGAGTCACACCTCGTCCGGGGGATATCGGGTGAACTCATCTTT.

As concerns this clone: TCRdb's entry gives the protein of a much larger clone, which mismatches this DNA's translation at residue 9, likely from a read error; the protein reported here is translated from the DNA. This rearrangement joins TRDV2 to TRDJ1; 10 nucleotides agree with TRDD3. In the absence of a J gene in TCRdb, the DNA was matched to germline to assign it here. Germline-derived CDR1 and CDR2 are GEAIGNYY and EKD. The CDR3 spans 19 residues. V lost 0 bases to trimming and J lost 1 base; unmatched junction nucleotides: 13. As DNA, the CDR3 is TGTGCCTGTGACACCACTCCCGTAATGGGGGATACTGCCACCGATAAACTCATCTTT. This encodes CACDTTPVMGDTATDKLIF.

The sample holds a few counts of this clone. Only one base separates this from a far larger clonotype, so it likely reflects a read error. Other DNA sequences in the sample encode the same CDR3. The CDR3 region is CACDTLGGPKYTDKLIF. DNA for the CDR3: TGTGCCTGTGACACCCTTGGGGGACCAAAGTACACCGATAAACTCATCTTC. The chain joins TRDV2 to TRDJ1; 7 nucleotides line up with TRDD3. Germline V CDR1 and CDR2: GEAIGNYY, EKD. The length of the CDR3 is 17 residues.

Concerning this clone itself: A far larger clone is off by one base, so a read error is likely. Other DNA sequences within the sample encode an identical CDR3. The rearrangement uses TRDV1 and TRDJ1; D is unclear. The J gene is absent in TCRdb and was assigned here via DNA matching to germline. The V gene's germline CDR1 is TSWWSYY and CDR2 QGS. The CDR3 sequence is 14 residues long. V dropped 0 bases and J dropped 5 bases, with 10 bases sitting between them. The CDR3 region has the DNA TGTGCTCTTGGGGAACTAGACAGGAGGGATAAACTCATCTTT. Encoded protein: CALGELDRRDKLIF.

The table lists this clone with many counts. This sample also contains other DNA sequences that code for the same CDR3. The rearrangement uses TRDV2 and TRDJ3, with TRDD3 as a possible D gene (6 bases). The CDR3 runs to 19 residues. Germline values: CDR1 GEAIGNYY, CDR2 EKD. Trimming pared 1 base from V and 0 bases from J, leaving 15 bases between. The CDR3 DNA reads as TGTGCCTGTGACACGTTGGGGGTCTACAGCTCCTGGGACACCCGACAGATGTTTTTC. As protein: CACDTLGVYSSWDTRQMFF.

This clone was seen only a few times. A far larger clone is only one base removed, so a read error is likely. Other DNA sequences from this sample encode an identical CDR3 as well. The J segment was not called; the V segment is TRDV2; the table's D call, TRDD3, was not checked against the DNA. Germline-derived CDR1 and CDR2 are GEAIGNYY and EKD. This CDR3 contains 18 residues. CDR3 region: CACDTVLGGTALTAQLFF. The CDR3 nucleotides are TGTGCCTGTGACACCGTTCTGGGGGGGACCGCTTTGACAGCACAACTCTTTTTT.

As regards this clone: This DNA translates differently at residue 8 from the TCRdb protein, which is that of a much larger clone; a read error is likely, and the protein shown is the DNA's own translation. The chain is built from TRDV2 and TRDJ1; D remains ambiguous. The V gene's germline CDR1 is GEAIGNYY and CDR2 EKD. CDR3 length equals 19 residues. The germline V and J ends were trimmed by 0 bases and 0 bases, with 22 bases remaining between them. The CDR3 DNA follows: TGTGCCTGTGACACCCCATGGGTTACTAAAGGCCCGTACACCGATAAACTCATCTTT. Translation: CACDTPWVTKGPYTDKLIF.

This clone was observed many times. A read error is the likely source, as a far larger clone sits one nucleotide away. At the DNA level, this CDR3 is encoded by other sequences in the same sample as well. The chain employs TRDV1 and TRDJ1, with 13 bases that match TRDD3. Germline CDR1 and CDR2: TSWWSYY and QGS. This CDR3 spans 25 amino acids. CDR3 amino acids: CALGELPFTRTGGYARRLYTDKLIF. Written as DNA, the CDR3 is TGTGCCCTTGGGGAATTACCTTTCACAAGGACTGGGGGATACGCGCGCCGACTGTACACCGATAAACTCATCTTT.

This clone was seen ten or more times. This sample also contains other DNA sequences that code for the same CDR3. The rearrangement joins TRDV1 to TRDJ1; D possibly corresponds to TRDD2 (5 bases). This CDR3 is built from 17 residues. V was pared by 9 bases and J by 4 bases, with 27 bases between. The germline gives CDR1 TSWWSYY, CDR2 QGS. The CDR3 spells CALAPTFPGVGDDKLIF. The CDR3 bases are TGTGCTCTCGCCCCTACGTTCCCCGGGGTAGGAGACGATAAACTCATCTTT.

This clone was recorded at least ten times. The CDR3 DNA is TGTGCCTGTGATAGCGCAGAGGGCTTCTGGGTAACCCGACAGATGTTTTTC. It translates to CACDSAEGFWVTRQMFF. This chain links TRDV2 with TRDJ3; D might be TRDD3 (5 bases). In germline, CDR1 is GEAIGNYY, CDR2 EKD. V was trimmed by 4 bases and J by 10 bases, leaving 22 bases between them. The CDR3 covers 17 residues.

This clone was counted only a few times. The protein recorded in TCRdb matches a much larger clone and deviates from this DNA's translation at residue 7, suggesting a read error; the protein here is obtained by translating the DNA. This chain connects TRDV1 to TRDJ1; 12 bases are a match to TRDD3. J was trimmed by 0 bases and V by 3 bases; bases with no gene match: 8. Germline loops: CDR1 TSWWSYY, CDR2 QGS. The CDR3 has 18 residues. For the CDR3, the DNA is TGTGCTCTTGGGGACGGCCCCTGGGGGATACGAGACACCGATAAACTCATCTTT. Translation: CALGDGPWGIRDTDKLIF.

A remark on this clone: The protein given by TCRdb reflects a much larger clone and differs at residue 10 from this DNA's translation, likely from a read error; the protein shown is the DNA's translation. The chain recombines TRAV38-2/DV8 with TRDJ1; 13 positions match TRDD3. Germline matching of the DNA provided the J gene here, since TCRdb leaves it blank. CDR1 is TSESDYY and CDR2 is QEAYKQQN in the germline V gene. This CDR3 contains 22 residues. The J segment lost 3 bases and the V segment lost 2 bases, leaving 22 bases of the junction unmatched. The CDR3 sequence: CAYRRFFAFSPSTGGYADKLIF. CDR3 coding DNA: TGTGCTTATAGGAGATTCTTTGCCTTCTCCCCGAGTACTGGGGGATACGCCGATAAACTCATCTTT.